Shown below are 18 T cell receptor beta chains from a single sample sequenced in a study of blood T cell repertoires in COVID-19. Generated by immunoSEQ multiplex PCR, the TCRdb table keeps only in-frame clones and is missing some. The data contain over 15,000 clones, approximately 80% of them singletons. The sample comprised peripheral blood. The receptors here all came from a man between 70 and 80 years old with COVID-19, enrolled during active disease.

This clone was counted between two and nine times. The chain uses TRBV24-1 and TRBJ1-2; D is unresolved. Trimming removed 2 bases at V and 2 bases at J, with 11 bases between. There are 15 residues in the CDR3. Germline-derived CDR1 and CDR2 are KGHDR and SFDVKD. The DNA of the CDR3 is TGTGCCACCAGTGATTCCCTGCGGGGAAACTATGGCTACACCTTC. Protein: CATSDSLRGNYGYTF.

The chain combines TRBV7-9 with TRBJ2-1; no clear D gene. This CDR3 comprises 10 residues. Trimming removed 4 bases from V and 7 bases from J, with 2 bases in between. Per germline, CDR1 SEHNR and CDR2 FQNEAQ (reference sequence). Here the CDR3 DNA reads TGTGCCAGCAGCTCAAATGAGCAGTTCTTC. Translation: CASSSNEQFF.

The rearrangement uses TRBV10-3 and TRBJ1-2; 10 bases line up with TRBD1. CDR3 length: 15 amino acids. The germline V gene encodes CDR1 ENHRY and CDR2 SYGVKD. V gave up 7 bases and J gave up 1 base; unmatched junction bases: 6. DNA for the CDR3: TGTGCCATCACCTCGGGACAGGGGTTTAACTATGGCTACACCTTC. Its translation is CAITSGQGFNYGYTF.

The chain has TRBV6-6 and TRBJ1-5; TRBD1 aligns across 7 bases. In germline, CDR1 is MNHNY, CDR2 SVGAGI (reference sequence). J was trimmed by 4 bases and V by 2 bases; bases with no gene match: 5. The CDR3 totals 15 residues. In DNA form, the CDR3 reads TGTGCCAGCAGTTACGCGGGACAGCAAAATCAGCCCCAGCATTTT. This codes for CASSYAGQQNQPQHF.

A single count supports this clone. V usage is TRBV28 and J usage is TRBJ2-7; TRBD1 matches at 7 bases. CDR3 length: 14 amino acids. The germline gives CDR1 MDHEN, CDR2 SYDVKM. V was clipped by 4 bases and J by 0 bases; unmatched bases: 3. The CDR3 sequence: CASSSGTVSYEQYF. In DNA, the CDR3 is TGTGCCAGCAGTTCGGGGACAGTCTCCTACGAGCAGTACTTC.

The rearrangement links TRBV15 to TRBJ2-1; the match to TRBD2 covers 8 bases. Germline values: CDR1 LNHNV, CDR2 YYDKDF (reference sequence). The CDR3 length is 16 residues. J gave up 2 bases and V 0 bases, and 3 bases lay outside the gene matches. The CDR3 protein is CATSRESSGPYNEQFF. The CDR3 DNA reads TGTGCCACCAGCAGAGAGTCTAGCGGGCCCTACAATGAGCAGTTCTTC.

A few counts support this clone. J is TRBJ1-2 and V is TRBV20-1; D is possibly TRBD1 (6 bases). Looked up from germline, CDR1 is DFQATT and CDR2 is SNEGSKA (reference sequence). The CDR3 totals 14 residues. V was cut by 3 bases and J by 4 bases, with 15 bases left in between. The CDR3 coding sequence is TGCAGTGCTAGTAACGGGGGGCCTTCCTATGGCTACACCTTC. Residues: CSASNGGPSYGYTF.

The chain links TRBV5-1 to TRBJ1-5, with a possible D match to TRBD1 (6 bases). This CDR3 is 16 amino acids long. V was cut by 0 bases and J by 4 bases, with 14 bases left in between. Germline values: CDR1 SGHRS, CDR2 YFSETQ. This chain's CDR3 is CASSLAERGTNQPQHF. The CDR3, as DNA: TGCGCCAGCAGCTTGGCCGAAAGGGGGACGAATCAGCCCCAGCATTTT.

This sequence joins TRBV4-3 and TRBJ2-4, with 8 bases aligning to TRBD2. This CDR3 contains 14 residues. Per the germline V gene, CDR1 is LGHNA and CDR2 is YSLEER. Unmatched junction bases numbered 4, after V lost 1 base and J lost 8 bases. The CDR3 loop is CASSQGREVDIQYF. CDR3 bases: TGCGCCAGCAGCCAAGGGCGGGAGGTGGACATTCAGTACTTC.

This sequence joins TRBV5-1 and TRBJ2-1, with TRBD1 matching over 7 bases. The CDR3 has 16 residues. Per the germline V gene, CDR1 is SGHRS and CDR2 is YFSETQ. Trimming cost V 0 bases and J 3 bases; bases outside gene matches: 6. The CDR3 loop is CASSLETGFRYNEQFF. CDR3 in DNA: TGCGCCAGCAGCTTGGAGACAGGGTTTCGCTACAATGAGCAGTTCTTC.

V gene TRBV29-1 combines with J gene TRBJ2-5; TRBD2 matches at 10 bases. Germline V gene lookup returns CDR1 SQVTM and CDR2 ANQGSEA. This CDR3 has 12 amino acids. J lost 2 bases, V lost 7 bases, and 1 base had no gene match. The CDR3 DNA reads TGCAGCGGGACTAGCGGACAAGAGACCCAGTACTTC. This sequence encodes CSGTSGQETQYF.

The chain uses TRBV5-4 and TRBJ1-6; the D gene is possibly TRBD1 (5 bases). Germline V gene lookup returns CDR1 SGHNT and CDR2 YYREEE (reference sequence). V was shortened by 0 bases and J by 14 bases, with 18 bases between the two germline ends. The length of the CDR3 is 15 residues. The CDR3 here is CASSLDLVGAQTLHF. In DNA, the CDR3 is TGTGCCAGCAGCTTGGACCTGGTAGGGGCCCAAACCCTCCACTTT.

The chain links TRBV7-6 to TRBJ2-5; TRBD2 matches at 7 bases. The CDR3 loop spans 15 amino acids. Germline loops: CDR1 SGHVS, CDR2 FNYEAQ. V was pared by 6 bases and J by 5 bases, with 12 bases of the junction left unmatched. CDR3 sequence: CASSPRGGYLETQYF. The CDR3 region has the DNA TGTGCCAGCAGTCCCCGGGGAGGGTATTTGGAGACCCAGTACTTC.

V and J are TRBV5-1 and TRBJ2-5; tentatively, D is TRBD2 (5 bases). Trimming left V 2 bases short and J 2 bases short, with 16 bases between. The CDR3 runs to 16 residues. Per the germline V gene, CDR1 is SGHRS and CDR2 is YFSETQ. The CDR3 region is CASSLSAGGLQETQYF. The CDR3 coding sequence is TGCGCCAGCAGCTTAAGTGCGGGCGGCTTACAAGAGACCCAGTACTTC. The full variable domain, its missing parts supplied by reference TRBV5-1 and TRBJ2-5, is KAGVTQTPRYLIKTRGQQVTLSCSPISGHRSVSWYQQTPGQGLQFLFEYFSETQRNKGNFPGRFSGRQFSNSRSEMNVSTLELGDSALYLCASSLSAGGLQETQYFGPGTRLLVL.

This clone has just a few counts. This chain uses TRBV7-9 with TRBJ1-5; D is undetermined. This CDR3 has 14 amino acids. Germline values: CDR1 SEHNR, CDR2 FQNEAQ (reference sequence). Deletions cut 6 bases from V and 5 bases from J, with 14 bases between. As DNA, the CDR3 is TGTGCCAGCAGTTCGGCGTCGGGTCATCAGCCCCAGCATTTT. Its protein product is CASSSASGHQPQHF.

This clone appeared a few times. The CDR3 loop is CASSMTGGRSDTQYF. The CDR3 bases are TGTGCCAGTAGTATGACAGGGGGTCGATCAGATACGCAGTATTTT. The V call is TRBV19, the J call TRBJ2-3; 9 nucleotides agree with TRBD1. Germline CDR1 and CDR2: LNHDA and SQIVND (reference sequence). V lost 3 bases, J lost 4 bases, and 5 bases stayed unmatched. The CDR3 sequence is 15 residues long.

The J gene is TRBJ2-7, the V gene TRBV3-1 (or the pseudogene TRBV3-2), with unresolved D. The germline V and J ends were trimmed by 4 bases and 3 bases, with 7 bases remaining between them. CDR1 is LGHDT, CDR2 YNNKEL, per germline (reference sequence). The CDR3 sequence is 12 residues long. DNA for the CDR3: TGTGCCAGCAGCCCTCGACTCTACGAGCAGTACTTC. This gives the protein CASSPRLYEQYF.

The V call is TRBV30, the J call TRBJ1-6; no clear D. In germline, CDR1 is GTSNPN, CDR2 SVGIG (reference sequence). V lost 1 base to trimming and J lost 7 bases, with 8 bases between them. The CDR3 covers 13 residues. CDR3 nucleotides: TGTGCCTGGAGTGGAGGGAGGAATTCACCCCTCCACTTT. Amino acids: CAWSGGRNSPLHF.